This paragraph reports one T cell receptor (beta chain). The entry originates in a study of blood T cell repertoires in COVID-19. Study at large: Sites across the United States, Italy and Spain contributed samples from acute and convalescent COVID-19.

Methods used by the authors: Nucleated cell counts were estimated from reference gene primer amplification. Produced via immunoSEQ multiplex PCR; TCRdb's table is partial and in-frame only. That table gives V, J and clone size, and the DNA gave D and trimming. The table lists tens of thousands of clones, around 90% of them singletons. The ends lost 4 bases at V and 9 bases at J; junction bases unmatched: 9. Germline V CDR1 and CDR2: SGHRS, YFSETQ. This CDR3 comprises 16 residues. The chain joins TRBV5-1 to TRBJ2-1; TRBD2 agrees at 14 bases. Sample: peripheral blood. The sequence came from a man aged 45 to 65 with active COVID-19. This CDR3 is CASSQKTSGGAFEQFF. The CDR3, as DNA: TGCGCCAGCAGCCAAAAGACTAGCGGGGGGGCTTTTGAGCAGTTCTTC. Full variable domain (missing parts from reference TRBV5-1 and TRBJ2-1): KAGVTQTPRYLIKTRGQQVTLSCSPISGHRSVSWYQQTPGQGLQFLFEYFSETQRNKGNFPGRFSGRQFSNSRSEMNVSTLELGDSALYLCASSQKTSGGAFEQFFGPGTRLTVL.